The present T cell receptor (beta chain) was sequenced within a study of blood T cell repertoires in COVID-19. In the study overall: Samples of COVID-19 (acute and convalescent) were obtained from the United States, Italy and Spain. PBMCs, B-cell-depleted T cells, or T cells were the source of the cDNA or gDNA that made up the material.

Per the original methods: Reference gene primer amplification yielded estimated nucleated cell counts. The method was immunoSEQ multiplex PCR; TCRdb's version includes in-frame clones alone and lacks a portion of them. The V and J calls and clone size are taken from that table; D and trimming were inferred from the DNA. The repertoire holds about 120,000 clones, 80% to 90% seen once, with around 30% in the top ten. This clone was seen once. There are 18 residues in the CDR3. CDR1 is SGHVT and CDR2 is SQSDAQ in the germline V gene. The V segment lost 1 base and the J segment 1 base; nucleotides outside the gene matches: 7.

The sequenced sample consisted of peripheral blood. The chain combines TRBV7-4 with TRBJ2-3; 11 bases match TRBD2. The sequence was obtained from a man in his 70s with active or convalescent COVID-19. CDR3 bases: TGTGCCAGCAGCTTAGTGCCCGGGACTAGCGGACGCACAGATACGCAGTATTTT. Protein sequence: CASSLVPGTSGRTDTQYF.